This T cell receptor (beta chain) was sequenced for a study of blood T cell repertoires in COVID-19. Background on the study: Researchers got acute and convalescent COVID-19 samples from the United States, Italy and Spain.

The CDR3 totals 16 residues. The V gene lost 2 bases and the J gene lost 0 bases, with 10 bases spanning the gap. Germline CDR1 is KGHSH and CDR2 is LQKENI. In the authors' workflow: Estimated nucleated cell counts came from reference gene primer amplification. Produced via immunoSEQ multiplex PCR; TCRdb's table is partial and in-frame only. That table is the source of V, J and clone size, and D and trimming were worked out from the DNA. The table lists approximately 65,000 clones, approximately 88% of them singletons, with 4.5% to 5% in the top ten. Sequencing was performed on peripheral blood. This TCR derives from a human donor in a cohort sampled during active COVID-19. The gene calls are TRBV18 and TRBJ2-2, with TRBD2 as a possible D gene (5 bases). For the CDR3, the DNA is TGTGCCAGCTCACCAATGGGGAGACCGAACACCGGGGAGCTGTTTTTT. Residues: CASSPMGRPNTGELFF.